This TCR beta chain came from a study of blood T cell repertoires in COVID-19. The CDR3 consists of 15 residues. V lost 5 bases to trimming and J lost 3 bases; unmatched junction nucleotides: 6. The germline CDR1 and CDR2 sequences are SGHTA and FQGTGA. As processed by the authors: Estimated nucleated cell counts came from reference gene primer amplification. This table comes from immunoSEQ multiplex PCR, and its TCRdb copy is limited to in-frame clones, with some not included. V and J calls and clone size are given by that table; D and trimming were obtained from the DNA. The sample carries approximately 210,000 clones, around 80% recorded once.

Sequencing input: PBMCs or T cells enriched from blood (not recorded which). The sequence was obtained from a man aged 25 to 40 with acute COVID-19. The chain combines TRBV7-3 with TRBJ2-3; TRBD2 aligns across 9 bases. The CDR3 loop is CASSQSGGQTDTQYF. As DNA, the CDR3 is TGTGCCAGCAGCCAAAGCGGGGGGCAAACAGATACGCAGTATTTT.